Listed below are T cell receptor beta chains from one sample, sequenced in a study of identical twins. TCRdb recomputed calls from the 5' RACE reads with MiXCR, one row per CDR3 protein. The sample carries about 280,000 distinct CDR3 sequences, approximately 8.5% recorded once. These data were also filed under a second study, of yellow fever vaccine responses in identical twins.

What was sequenced was memory (CD45RO+) T cells sorted from blood. The source is a woman aged 18 to 35 in good health. CDR3s include the opening cysteine and the closing phenylalanine or tryptophan. A D gene is named only where the DNA matches it firmly. Clone size, where shown, is once, few, many, or a class for clones that have expanded.

few | TRBJ1-4 | TRBV7-9 | . | CASSLGRPVNEKLFF | TGTGCCAGCAGCTTAGGCCGGCCCGTGAATGAAAAACTGTTTTTT
many | TRBJ2-1 | TRBV29-1 | TRBD2 | CSVEEGGIAGRNEQFF | TGCAGCGTTGAAGAAGGCGGAATAGCGGGGAGGAATGAGCAGTTCTTC
many | TRBJ1-1 | TRBV12-3/TRBV12-4 | . | CASSLRRGNTEAFF | TGTGCCAGCAGTTTGCGCAGGGGGAACACTGAAGCTTTCTTT
. | TRBJ2-5 | TRBV20-1 | . | CSARVPVAEGQYF | TGCAGTGCTAGGGTCCCGGTAGCGGAGGGCCAGTACTTC
many | TRBJ2-1 | TRBV27 | TRBD1 | CASRKRTGNNEQFF | TGTGCCAGCAGGAAAAGGACAGGGAATAATGAGCAGTTCTTC
many | TRBJ2-5 | TRBV5-6 | . | CASSPERRETQYF | TGTGCCAGCAGCCCAGAAAGGCGGGAGACCCAGTACTTC
few | TRBJ1-2 | TRBV4-1 | . | CASSQDCWDMRGGRRYGYTF | TGCGCCAGCAGCCAAGATTGTTGGGATATGAGGGGTGGGCGAAGATATGGCTACACCTTC
. | TRBJ2-7 | TRBV6-1 | TRBD2 | CASSRGSGSYEQYF | TGTGCCAGCAGCCGGGGTAGCGGGAGCTACGAGCAGTACTTC
. | TRBJ1-1 | TRBV5-1 | TRBD1 | CASTYQGAGTEAFF | TGCGCCAGCACCTACCAGGGGGCAGGGACTGAAGCTTTCTTT
many | TRBJ2-5 | TRBV5-1 | TRBD1 | CASGRDRGGETQYF | TGCGCCAGCGGAAGGGACAGGGGAGGGGAGACCCAGTACTTC
few | TRBJ1-1 | TRBV28 | . | CASTGTARTEAFF | TGTGCCAGTACCGGGACGGCTCGCACTGAAGCTTTCTTT
few | TRBJ2-1 | TRBV12-3/TRBV12-4 | TRBD1 | CASSLGQVGNEQFF | TGTGCCAGCAGCCTGGGACAGGTAGGCAATGAGCAGTTCTTC
few | TRBJ1-2 | TRBV20-1 | TRBD1 | CSAPRQGHYGYTF | TGCAGTGCCCCGCGACAGGGGCACTATGGCTACACCTTC
. | TRBJ2-3 | TRBV5-1 | TRBD2 | CASSRGTSGSGDTQYF | TGCGCCAGCAGCCGGGGGACTAGCGGGAGTGGTGATACGCAGTATTTT
few | TRBJ1-2 | TRBV29-1 | . | CSVEEGQGYGYTF | TGCAGCGTTGAAGAGGGTCAGGGTTATGGCTACACCTTC
many | TRBJ2-1 | TRBV20-1 | TRBD2 | CSATTSGLYNEQFF | TGCAGTGCGACGACTAGCGGACTGTACAATGAGCAGTTCTTC
. | TRBJ2-3 | TRBV12-3/TRBV12-4 | TRBD2 | CASRLAGVSDTQYF | TGTGCCAGCAGATTAGCGGGAGTTTCGGATACGCAGTATTTT
. | TRBJ2-2 | TRBV3-1 | . | CASSQDFVAQPDTGELFF | TGTGCCAGCAGCCAAGACTTCGTGGCACAGCCTGACACCGGGGAGCTGTTTTTT
many | TRBJ2-1 | TRBV20-1 | TRBD1 | CSARTGGYNEQFF | TGCAGTGCTAGGACAGGGGGCTACAATGAGCAGTTCTTC
few | TRBJ2-3 | TRBV29-1 | . | CSVETGADTQYF | TGCAGCGTTGAAACGGGGGCGGATACGCAGTATTTT
. | TRBJ1-1 | TRBV3-1 | . | CASSRGEVEAFF | TGTGCCAGCAGCCGCGGGGAAGTTGAAGCTTTCTTT
. | TRBJ2-1 | TRBV29-1 | TRBD2 | CSVAQSGAYNEQFF | TGCAGCGTTGCTCAGAGCGGGGCCTACAATGAGCAGTTCTTC
many | TRBJ1-1 | TRBV6-5 | . | CASTGQPNTEAFF | TGTGCCAGCACCGGACAGCCGAACACTGAAGCTTTCTTT
many | TRBJ2-5 | TRBV5-1 | . | CASSLKGSQETQYF | TGCGCCAGCAGCTTAAAGGGGTCTCAAGAGACCCAGTACTTC
many | TRBJ1-1 | TRBV19 | TRBD1 | CASSIGQGAYWTEAFF | TGTGCCAGTAGTATCGGACAGGGGGCATATTGGACTGAAGCTTTCTTT
. | TRBJ2-4 | TRBV2 | . | CASSEGKLFKNIQYF | TGTGCCAGCAGTGAAGGGAAACTCTTCAAAAACATTCAGTACTTC
many | TRBJ2-3 | TRBV4-1 | TRBD2 | CASSQDRLAGDTQYF | TGCGCCAGCAGCCAAGATCGCCTAGCGGGAGATACGCAGTATTTT
many | TRBJ1-1 | TRBV25-1 | TRBD1 | CASRDRVSTEAFF | TGTGCCAGCAGGGACAGGGTCAGCACTGAAGCTTTCTTT
few | TRBJ1-5 | TRBV2 | . | CASSEWAVDQPQHF | TGTGCCAGCAGTGAATGGGCAGTGGATCAGCCCCAGCATTTT
many | TRBJ2-5 | TRBV29-1 | TRBD2 | CSVPLAGGIQETQYF | TGCAGCGTTCCATTAGCGGGGGGGATTCAAGAGACCCAGTACTTC
few | TRBJ1-3 | TRBV12-3/TRBV12-4 | . | CASRVSAEGNTIYF | TGTGCCAGCAGAGTAAGCGCGGAGGGAAACACCATATATTTT